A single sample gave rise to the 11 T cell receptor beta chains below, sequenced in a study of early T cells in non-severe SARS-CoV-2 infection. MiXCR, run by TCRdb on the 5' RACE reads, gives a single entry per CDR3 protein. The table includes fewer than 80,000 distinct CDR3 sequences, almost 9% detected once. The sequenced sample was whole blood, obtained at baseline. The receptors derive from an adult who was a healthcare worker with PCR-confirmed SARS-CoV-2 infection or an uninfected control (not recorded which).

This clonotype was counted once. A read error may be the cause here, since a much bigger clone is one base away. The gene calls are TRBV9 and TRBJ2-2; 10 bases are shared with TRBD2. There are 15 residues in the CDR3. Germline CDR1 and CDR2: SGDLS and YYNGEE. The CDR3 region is CASSGSGRLTRELFF. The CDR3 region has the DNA TGTGCCAGCAGCGGTAGCGGGAGGCTCACCCGGGAGCTGTTTTTT.

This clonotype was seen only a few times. The CDR3: CASSLEVGSTQYF. In nucleotides, the CDR3 is TGTGCCAGCAGTTTAGAAGTAGGGAGTACGCAGTATTTT. This rearrangement joins TRBV12-3 or TRBV12-4 to TRBJ2-3; D might be TRBD2 (5 bases). V lost 1 base and J lost 8, with 10 bases in between. CDR3 length equals 13 residues.

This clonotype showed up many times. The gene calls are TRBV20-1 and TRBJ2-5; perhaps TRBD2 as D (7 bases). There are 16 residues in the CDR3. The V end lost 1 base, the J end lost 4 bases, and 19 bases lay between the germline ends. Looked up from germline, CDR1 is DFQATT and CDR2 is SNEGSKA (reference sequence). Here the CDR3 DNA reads TGCAGTGCTAGAGCAAGAGGGGGGAGGGCCTTAGAGACCCAGTACTTC. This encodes CSARARGGRALETQYF.

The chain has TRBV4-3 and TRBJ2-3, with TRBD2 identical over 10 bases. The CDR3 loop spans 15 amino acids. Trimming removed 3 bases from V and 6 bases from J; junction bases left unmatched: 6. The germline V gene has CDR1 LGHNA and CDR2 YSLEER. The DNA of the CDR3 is TGCGCCAGCAGCCAGTTCAGCGGGAGGGACGATACGCAGTATTTT. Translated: CASSQFSGRDDTQYF.

CDR3 protein: CAWRSGPNTGELFF. The CDR3 coding sequence is TGTGCCTGGAGAAGCGGGCCGAACACCGGGGAGCTGTTTTTT. The chain recombines TRBV30 with TRBJ2-2; possible D gene TRBD2, 6 bases. Germline V gene sequence: CDR1 GTSNPN, CDR2 SVGIG (reference sequence). The CDR3 is 14 amino acids. The germline V and J ends were trimmed by 3 bases and 0 bases, with 8 bases remaining between them. Supplemented by reference TRBV30 and TRBJ2-2, the full variable domain reads SQTIHQWPATLVQPVGSPLSLECTVEGTSNPNLYWYRQAAGRGLQLLFYSVGIGQISSEVPQNLSASRPQDRQFILSSKKLLLSDSGFYLCAWRSGPNTGELFFGEGSRLTVL.

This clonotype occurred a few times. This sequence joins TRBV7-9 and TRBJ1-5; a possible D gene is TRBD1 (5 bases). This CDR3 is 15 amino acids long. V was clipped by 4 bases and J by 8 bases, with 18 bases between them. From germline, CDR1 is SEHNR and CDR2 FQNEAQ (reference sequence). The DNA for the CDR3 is TGTGCCAGCAGCTCGGGACGGAAAGGAAATGAGCCCCAGCATTTT. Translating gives CASSSGRKGNEPQHF.

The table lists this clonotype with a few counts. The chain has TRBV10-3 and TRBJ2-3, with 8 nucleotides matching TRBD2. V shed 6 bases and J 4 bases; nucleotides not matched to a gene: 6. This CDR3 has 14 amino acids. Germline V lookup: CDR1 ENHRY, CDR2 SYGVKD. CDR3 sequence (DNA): TGTGCCATCAGGCGGGGACTAGATGCAGATACGCAGTATTTT. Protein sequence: CAIRRGLDADTQYF.

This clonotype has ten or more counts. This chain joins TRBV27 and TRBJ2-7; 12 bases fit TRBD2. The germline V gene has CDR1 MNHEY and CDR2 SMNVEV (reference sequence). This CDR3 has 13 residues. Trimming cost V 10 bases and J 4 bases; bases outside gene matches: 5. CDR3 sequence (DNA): TGTGCCATCCGGACTAGCGGGACTTACGAGCAGTACTTC. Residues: CAIRTSGTYEQYF.

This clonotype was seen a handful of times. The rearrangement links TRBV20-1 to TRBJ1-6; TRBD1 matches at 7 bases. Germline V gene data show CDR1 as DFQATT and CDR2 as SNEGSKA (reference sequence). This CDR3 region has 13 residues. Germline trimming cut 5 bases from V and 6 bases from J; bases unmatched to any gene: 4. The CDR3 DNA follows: TGCAGTGCTGACTACAGGGGTAATTCACCCCTCCACTTT. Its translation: CSADYRGNSPLHF.

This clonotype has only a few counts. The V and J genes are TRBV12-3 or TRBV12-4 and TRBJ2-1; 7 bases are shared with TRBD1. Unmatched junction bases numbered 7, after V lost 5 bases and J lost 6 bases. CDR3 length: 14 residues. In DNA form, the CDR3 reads TGTGCCAGCAGTCCGGGACAGAAACCCAATGAGCAGTTCTTC. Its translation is CASSPGQKPNEQFF.

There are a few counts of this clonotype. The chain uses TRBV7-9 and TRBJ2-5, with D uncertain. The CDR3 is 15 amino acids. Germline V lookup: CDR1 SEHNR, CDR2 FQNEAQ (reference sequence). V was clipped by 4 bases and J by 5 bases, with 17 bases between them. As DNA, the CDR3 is TGTGCCAGCAGCTCCAAACTACTCCCGAGGGAGACCCAGTACTTC. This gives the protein CASSSKLLPRETQYF.